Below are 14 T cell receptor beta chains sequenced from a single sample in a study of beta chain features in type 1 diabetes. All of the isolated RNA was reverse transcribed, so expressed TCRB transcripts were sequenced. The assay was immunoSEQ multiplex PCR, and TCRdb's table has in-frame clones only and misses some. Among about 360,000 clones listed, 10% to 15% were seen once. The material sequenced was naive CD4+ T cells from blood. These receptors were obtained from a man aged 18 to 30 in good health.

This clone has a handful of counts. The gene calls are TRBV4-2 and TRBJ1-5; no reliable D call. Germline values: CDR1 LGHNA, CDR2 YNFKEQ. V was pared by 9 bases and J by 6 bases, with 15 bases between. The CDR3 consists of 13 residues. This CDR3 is CARLIVRGQPQHF. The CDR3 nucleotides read TGTGCCAGACTCATTGTGCGGGGTCAGCCCCAGCATTTT.

Here the CDR3 DNA reads TGTGCCAGCTCACCCCAACAGCAGGAAGCTTTCTTT. Protein product: CASSPQQQEAFF. J is TRBJ1-1 and V is TRBV18; D unresolved. The CDR3 covers 12 residues. The germline CDR1 and CDR2 sequences are KGHSH and LQKENI. Between the trimmed V and J ends, which lost 3 bases and 8 bases, there was a span of 10 bases.

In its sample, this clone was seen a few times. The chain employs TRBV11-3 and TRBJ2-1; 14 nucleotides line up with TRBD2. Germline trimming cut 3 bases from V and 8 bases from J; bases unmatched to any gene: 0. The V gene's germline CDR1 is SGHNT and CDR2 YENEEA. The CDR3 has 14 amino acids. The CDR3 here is CASSLGLAGDEQFF. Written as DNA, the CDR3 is TGTGCCAGCAGCTTGGGACTAGCGGGAGATGAGCAGTTCTTC.

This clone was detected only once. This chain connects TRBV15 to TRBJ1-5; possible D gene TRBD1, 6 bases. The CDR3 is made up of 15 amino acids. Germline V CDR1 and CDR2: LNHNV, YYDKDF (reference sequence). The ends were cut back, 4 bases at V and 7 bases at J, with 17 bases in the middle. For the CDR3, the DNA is TGTGCCACCAGCATGCCCGGGACATGGGGACAGCCCCAGCATTTT. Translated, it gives CATSMPGTWGQPQHF. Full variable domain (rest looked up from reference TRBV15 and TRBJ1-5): DAMVIQNPRYQVTQFGKPVTLSCSQTLNHNVMYWYQQKSSQAPKLLFHYYDKDFNNEADTPDNFQSRRPNTSFCFLDIRSPGLGDTAMYLCATSMPGTWGQPQHFGDGTRLSIL.

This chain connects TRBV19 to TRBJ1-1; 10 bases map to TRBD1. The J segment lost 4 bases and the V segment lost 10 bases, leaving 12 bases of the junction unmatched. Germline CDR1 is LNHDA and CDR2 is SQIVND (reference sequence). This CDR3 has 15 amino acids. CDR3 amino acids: CATKLGDRGSTEAFF. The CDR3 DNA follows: TGTGCCACGAAACTGGGGGACAGGGGATCCACTGAAGCTTTCTTT. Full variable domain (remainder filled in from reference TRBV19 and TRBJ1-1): DGGITQSPKYLFRKEGQNVTLSCEQNLNHDAMYWYRQDPGQGLRLIYYSQIVNDFQKGDIAEGYSVSREKKESFPLTVTSAQKNPTAFYLCATKLGDRGSTEAFFGQGTRLTVV.

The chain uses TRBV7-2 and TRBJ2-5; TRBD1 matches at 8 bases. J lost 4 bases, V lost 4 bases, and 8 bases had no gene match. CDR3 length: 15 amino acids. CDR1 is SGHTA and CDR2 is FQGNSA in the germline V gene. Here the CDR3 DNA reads TGTGCCAGCAGCTACCAACAGGGGGTTGGAGAGACCCAGTACTTC. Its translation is CASSYQQGVGETQYF.

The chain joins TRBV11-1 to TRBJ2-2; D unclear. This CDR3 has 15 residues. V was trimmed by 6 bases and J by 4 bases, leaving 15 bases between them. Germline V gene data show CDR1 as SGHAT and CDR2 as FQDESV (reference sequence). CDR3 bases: TGTGCCAGCAGTCCCGAGAGTGCCCGCACCGGGGAGCTGTTTTTT. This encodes CASSPESARTGELFF.

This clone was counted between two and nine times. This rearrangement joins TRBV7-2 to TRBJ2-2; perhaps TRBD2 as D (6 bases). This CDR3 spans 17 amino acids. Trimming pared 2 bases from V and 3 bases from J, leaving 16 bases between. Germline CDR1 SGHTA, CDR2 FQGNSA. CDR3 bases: TGTGCCAGCAGCTTAACCTCGACTAGATCCTACACCGGGGAGCTGTTTTTT. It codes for CASSLTSTRSYTGELFF.

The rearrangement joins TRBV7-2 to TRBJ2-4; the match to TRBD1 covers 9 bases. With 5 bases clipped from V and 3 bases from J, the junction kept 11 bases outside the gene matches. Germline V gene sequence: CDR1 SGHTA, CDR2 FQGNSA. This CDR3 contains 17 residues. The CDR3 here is CASSPVDRGGGKNIQYF. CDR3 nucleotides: TGTGCCAGCAGCCCGGTGGACAGGGGAGGGGGCAAAAACATTCAGTACTTC.

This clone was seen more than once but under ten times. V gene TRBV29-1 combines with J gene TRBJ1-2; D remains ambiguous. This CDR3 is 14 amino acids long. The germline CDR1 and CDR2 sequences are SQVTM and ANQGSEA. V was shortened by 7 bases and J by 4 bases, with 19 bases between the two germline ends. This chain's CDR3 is CSANQKASLYGYTF. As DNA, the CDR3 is TGCAGCGCAAACCAGAAAGCGTCCCTCTATGGCTACACCTTC.

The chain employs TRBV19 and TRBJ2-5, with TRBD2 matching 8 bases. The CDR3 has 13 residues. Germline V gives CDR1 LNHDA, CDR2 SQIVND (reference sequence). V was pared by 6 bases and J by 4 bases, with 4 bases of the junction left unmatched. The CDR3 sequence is CASSSTSVETQYF. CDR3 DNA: TGTGCCAGTAGCTCGACTAGCGTAGAGACCCAGTACTTC. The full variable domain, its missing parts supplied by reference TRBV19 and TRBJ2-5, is DGGITQSPKYLFRKEGQNVTLSCEQNLNHDAMYWYRQDPGQGLRLIYYSQIVNDFQKGDIAEGYSVSREKKESFPLTVTSAQKNPTAFYLCASSSTSVETQYFGPGTRLLVL.

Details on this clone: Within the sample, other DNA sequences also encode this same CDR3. CDR3 sequence reads: CASSLDGATEAFF. In DNA form, the CDR3 reads TGCGCCAGCAGCTTGGATGGGGCCACTGAAGCTTTCTTT. The chain carries TRBV5-1 and TRBJ1-1, with a weak D call TRBD1 (5 bases). Deletions cut 0 bases from V and 4 bases from J, with 7 bases between. Germline V CDR1 and CDR2: SGHRS, YFSETQ. CDR3 length: 13 residues.

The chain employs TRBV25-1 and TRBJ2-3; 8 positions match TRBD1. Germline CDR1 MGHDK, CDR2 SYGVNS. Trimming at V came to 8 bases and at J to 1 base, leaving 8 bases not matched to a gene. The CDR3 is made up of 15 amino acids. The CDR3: CASSRPGQGTDTQYF. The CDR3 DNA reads TGTGCCAGCTCAAGACCGGGACAGGGCACAGATACGCAGTATTTT.

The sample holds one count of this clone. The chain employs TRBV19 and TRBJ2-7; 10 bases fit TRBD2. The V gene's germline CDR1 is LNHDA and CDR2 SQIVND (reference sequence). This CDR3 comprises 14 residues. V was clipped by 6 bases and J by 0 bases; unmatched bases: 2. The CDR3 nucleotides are TGTGCCAGTAGAGTAGCGGGAGGCTCCTACGAGCAGTACTTC. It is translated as CASRVAGGSYEQYF.